The 30 T cell receptor beta chains listed next were all sequenced from one sample in a study of cytomegalovirus exposure and HLA in healthy donors. PCR used 60 Vbeta primers and 13 Jbeta primers. Sequencing was performed with immunoSEQ multiplex PCR; in TCRdb, only in-frame clones are kept and a portion is missing. The sample holds 150,000 to 200,000 clones, approximately 80% seen once. Sequencing was carried out using PBMCs. These receptors all come from a woman younger than 45 in good health and CMV-seronegative.

V and J are TRBV27 and TRBJ1-2; TRBD1 might be the D (6 bases). This CDR3 is built from 14 residues. The ends were cut back, 2 bases at V and 6 bases at J, with 13 bases in the middle. Germline CDR1 MNHEY, CDR2 SMNVEV (reference sequence). The chain's CDR3 is CASSLGGAGDGYTF. CDR3 in DNA: TGTGCCAGCAGTTTAGGTGGTGCAGGGGATGGCTACACCTTC.

The J gene is TRBJ1-1, the V gene TRBV19, with D perhaps TRBD1 (5 bases). CDR1 is LNHDA, CDR2 SQIVND, per germline (reference sequence). V was clipped by 7 bases and J by 2 bases, with 14 bases between them. This CDR3 contains 14 residues. The CDR3 sequence: CASIPPQGNTEAFF. DNA for the CDR3: TGTGCCAGTATTCCACCCCAGGGCAACACTGAAGCTTTCTTT.

The CDR3 DNA follows: TGTGCCAGCAGCCCGCCGGCAGGGGGAGAGACCCAGTACTTC. Translation gives CASSPPAGGETQYF. The chain carries TRBV11-3 and TRBJ2-5; 7 bases are a match to TRBD1. The CDR3 is 14 amino acids. Germline V gene lookup returns CDR1 SGHNT and CDR2 YENEEA. The V and J ends lost 5 bases and 4 bases, in that order; junction bases with no gene match: 7.

The genes are TRBV5-1 and TRBJ2-3, with 7 bases lining up with TRBD1. V lost 1 base, J lost 2 bases, and 10 bases stayed unmatched. CDR3 length: 17 residues. Per germline, CDR1 SGHRS and CDR2 YFSETQ. The CDR3 DNA reads TGCGCCAGCAGCTTGTCCCCCGGGACAGCCTACACAGATACGCAGTATTTT. It codes for CASSLSPGTAYTDTQYF.

V and J are TRBV19 and TRBJ1-1; D gene ambiguous. The CDR3 length is 13 residues. Germline CDR1 LNHDA, CDR2 SQIVND (reference sequence). Deletions cut 3 bases from V and 8 bases from J, with 13 bases between. The CDR3 region has the DNA TGTGCCAGTAGTATGGGAGCCGGAGGGGAAGCTTTCTTT. Protein: CASSMGAGGEAFF.

This clone turned up a few times. The chain uses TRBV19 and TRBJ1-1; D gene ambiguous. CDR3 length equals 16 residues. Trimming pared 1 base from V and 0 bases from J, leaving 12 bases between. CDR1 is LNHDA, CDR2 SQIVND, per germline (reference sequence). The CDR3 spells CASSIVQTRLNTEAFF. CDR3 in DNA: TGTGCCAGTAGTATAGTCCAGACAAGGCTGAACACTGAAGCTTTCTTT. Full variable domain (missing parts from reference TRBV19 and TRBJ1-1): DGGITQSPKYLFRKEGQNVTLSCEQNLNHDAMYWYRQDPGQGLRLIYYSQIVNDFQKGDIAEGYSVSREKKESFPLTVTSAQKNPTAFYLCASSIVQTRLNTEAFFGQGTRLTVV.

The rearrangement links TRBV6-4 to TRBJ2-3; TRBD2 agrees at 8 bases. CDR3 length: 16 amino acids. The junction had 4 bases not matched to a gene; V was cut back by 0 bases and J by 2 bases. Germline V gives CDR1 MRHNA, CDR2 SNTAGT. The CDR3 is CASSDSSGTHTDTQYF. CDR3 sequence (DNA): TGTGCCAGCAGTGACTCTAGCGGGACCCACACAGATACGCAGTATTTT.

This clone occurred a few times. At one end, the junction sequence differs from germline, possibly due to a read error. This chain joins TRBV7-7 and TRBJ2-2; D possibly corresponds to TRBD2 (6 bases). The germline V gene encodes CDR1 SSHAT and CDR2 FNYEAQ (reference sequence). The CDR3 is made up of 15 amino acids. The CDR3 DNA follows: TGTGCTAGCAGCCGGGACTCACCGAACACCGGGGAGCTGTTTTTT. Encoded protein: CASSRDSPNTGELFF. Full variable domain (rest looked up from reference TRBV7-7 and TRBJ2-2): GAGVSQSPRYKVTKRGQDVTLRCDPISSHATLYWYQQALGQGPEFLTYFNYEAQPDKSGLPSDRFSAERPEGSISTLTIQRTEQRDSAMYRCASSRDSPNTGELFFGEGSRLTVL.

About this clone itself: Other DNA sequences within the sample encode an identical CDR3. This rearrangement joins TRBV19 to TRBJ1-4, with 10 bases fitting TRBD1. This CDR3 is built from 14 residues. CDR1 LNHDA and CDR2 SQIVND come from the germline V gene (reference sequence). The V and J ends lost 4 bases and 7 bases, in that order; junction bases with no gene match: 3. DNA of the CDR3: TGTGCCAGTAGTACGACAGGGGGCGGTGAAAAACTGTTTTTT. Its protein product is CASSTTGGGEKLFF.

In its sample, this clone was seen once. V is TRBV9 and J is TRBJ2-2; tentatively, D is TRBD2 (6 bases). Trimming stripped 0 bases from V and 2 bases from J, with 11 bases between. The CDR3 spans 16 residues. Germline lookup yields CDR1 SGDLS and CDR2 YYNGEE. CDR3 sequence reads: CASSVGGGANTGELFF. Here the CDR3 DNA reads TGTGCCAGCAGCGTAGGGGGCGGGGCAAACACCGGGGAGCTGTTTTTT.

The J gene is TRBJ2-7, the V gene TRBV30; D might be TRBD1 (6 bases). Germline values: CDR1 GTSNPN, CDR2 SVGIG (reference sequence). Trimming left V 4 bases short and J 3 bases short, with 10 bases between. CDR3 length: 12 residues. CDR3 in DNA: TGTGCCTGGAAACAGGGCGGCTACGAGCAGTACTTC. This translates into CAWKQGGYEQYF.

This chain joins TRBV18 and TRBJ1-1; D is uncertain. Trimming stripped 2 bases from V and 8 bases from J, with 12 bases between. The CDR3 has 13 amino acids. The germline gives CDR1 KGHSH, CDR2 LQKENI. The CDR3 here is CASSPTQEKEAFF. CDR3 bases: TGTGCCAGCTCACCAACGCAGGAAAAAGAAGCTTTCTTT.

J is TRBJ1-2 and V is TRBV7-2; D is undetermined. CDR1 and CDR2 from the germline V gene are SGHTA and FQGNSA. With 2 bases removed from V and 0 bases from J, the gap between germline ends came to 13 bases. The length of the CDR3 is 16 residues. The CDR3 sequence is CASSLQTGIPNYGYTF. In nucleotides, the CDR3 is TGTGCCAGCAGCTTACAAACGGGGATACCTAACTATGGCTACACCTTC.

The chain is built from TRBV2 and TRBJ1-2; no definite D call. The CDR3 spans 13 residues. The germline V gene encodes CDR1 SNHLY and CDR2 FYNNEI. V was pared by 7 bases and J by 1 base, with 10 bases between. The CDR3 nucleotides are TGTGCCAGCACCCAACGCAGTAACTATGGCTACACCTTC. Amino acid sequence: CASTQRSNYGYTF.

V and J are TRBV7-2 and TRBJ2-5; TRBD1 might be the D (5 bases). V lost 6 bases and J lost 5, with 16 bases in between. The CDR3 extends over 14 amino acids. Looked up from germline, CDR1 is SGHTA and CDR2 is FQGNSA. The CDR3, as DNA: TGTGCCAGCAGTTCCTCTCAGGGTGCGGAGACCCAGTACTTC. It specifies CASSSSQGAETQYF. The entire variable domain, with the rest obtained from reference TRBV7-2 and TRBJ2-5, is as follows: GAGVSQSPSNKVTEKGKDVELRCDPISGHTALYWYRQSLGQGLEFLIYFQGNSAPDKSGLPSDRFSAERTGGSVSTLTIQRTQQEDSAVYLCASSSSQGAETQYFGPGTRLLVL.

The chain has TRBV27 and TRBJ2-2; a possible D gene is TRBD2 (5 bases). V was clipped by 0 bases and J by 6 bases, with 8 bases between them. Germline V CDR1 and CDR2: MNHEY, SMNVEV (reference sequence). This CDR3 comprises 14 residues. CDR3 DNA: TGTGCCAGCAGTTTATCGAGGGTTGCCGGGGAGCTGTTTTTT. Protein product: CASSLSRVAGELFF.

The chain recombines TRBV4-2 with TRBJ2-1; 9 bases are a match to TRBD2. Germline-derived CDR1 and CDR2 are LGHNA and YNFKEQ. With 4 bases clipped from V and 7 bases from J, the junction kept 11 bases outside the gene matches. This CDR3 spans 16 amino acids. The CDR3 DNA follows: TGTGCCAGCAGCCGAGGCGGGAGGGGCCTATTGAATGAGCAGTTCTTC. Translation: CASSRGGRGLLNEQFF.

The V call is TRBV5-1, the J call TRBJ1-1, with TRBD1 identical over 8 bases. The junction had 4 bases not matched to a gene; V was cut back by 3 bases and J by 0 bases. Per germline, CDR1 SGHRS and CDR2 YFSETQ. The length of the CDR3 is 15 residues. CDR3 region: CASSSNRGVNTEAFF. DNA of the CDR3: TGCGCCAGCAGCTCTAACAGGGGGGTGAACACTGAAGCTTTCTTT.

The count of this clone is one. The chain employs TRBV4-1 and TRBJ2-5; D is possibly TRBD1 (6 bases). The end of the DNA is better explained by TRBJ2-7, so the J call may be wrong. Germline loops: CDR1 MGHRA, CDR2 YSYEKL. The CDR3 totals 15 residues. CDR3 loop: CASSQDRMGASEQYF. The CDR3 nucleotides read TGCGCCAGCAGCCAAGATCGGATGGGGGCAAGCGAGCAGTACTTC.

This clone was recorded only once. J is TRBJ1-2 and V is TRBV15; D call uncertain. Trimming shortened V by 5 bases and J by 2 bases, and 18 bases separated the two germline ends. The CDR3 length is 16 residues. CDR1 LNHNV and CDR2 YYDKDF come from the germline V gene (reference sequence). CDR3 loop: CATSLPTGNSNYGYTF. CDR3 DNA: TGTGCCACCAGCCTCCCCACGGGAAACTCGAACTATGGCTACACCTTC.

The chain links TRBV7-9 to TRBJ1-2, with TRBD1 matching 8 bases. CDR3 length: 15 residues. The J segment lost 0 bases and the V segment lost 5 bases, leaving 5 bases of the junction unmatched. CDR1 is SEHNR, CDR2 FQNEAQ, per germline (reference sequence). CDR3 bases: TGTGCCAGCAGCGGGGGACAGGCGACTAACTATGGCTACACCTTC. The encoded protein is CASSGGQATNYGYTF.

The chain couples TRBV30 to TRBJ2-3, with D perhaps matching TRBD2 (5 bases). The V end lost 5 bases, the J end lost 2 bases, and 14 bases lay between the germline ends. Germline assignment: CDR1 GTSNPN and CDR2 SVGIG (reference sequence). There are 14 residues in the CDR3. The chain's CDR3 is CAWAGRGSTDTQYF. DNA for the CDR3: TGTGCCTGGGCCGGCCGGGGATCCACAGATACGCAGTATTTT.

This clone was detected only a few times. The chain recombines TRBV19 with TRBJ2-7; D is possibly TRBD1 (5 bases). The CDR3 contains 13 residues. Germline lookup yields CDR1 LNHDA and CDR2 SQIVND (reference sequence). Trimming cost V 6 bases and J 5 bases, with 14 bases left between them. CDR3 residues: CASSQGAEDEQYF. The CDR3 DNA reads as TGTGCCAGTAGCCAGGGCGCTGAGGACGAGCAGTACTTC.

Here the CDR3 reads CASSLEPGQGVHEQYF. The DNA for the CDR3 is TGTGCCAGCAGCTTGGAACCGGGACAGGGGGTCCACGAGCAGTACTTC. This rearrangement joins TRBV5-4 to TRBJ2-7, with TRBD1 identical over 11 bases. Germline V CDR1 and CDR2: SGHNT, YYREEE (reference sequence). The CDR3 length is 16 residues. The V and J ends lost 0 bases and 5 bases, in that order; junction bases with no gene match: 7.

The table lists this clone with a few counts. The chain joins TRBV5-4 to TRBJ2-2; a weak D match, TRBD1 (5 bases). The CDR3 spans 16 residues. V gave up 3 bases and J gave up 1 base, with 13 bases separating them. Germline V CDR1 and CDR2: SGHNT, YYREEE (reference sequence). The CDR3 region has the DNA TGTGCCAGCAGCTCGGGCGACAGAGGGAACACCGGGGAGCTGTTTTTT. Its protein product is CASSSGDRGNTGELFF.

This clone showed up just a few times. V is TRBV7-8 and J is TRBJ2-7; 13 nucleotides agree with TRBD2. The germline gives CDR1 SGHVS, CDR2 FQNEAQ. The CDR3 has 16 residues. V lost 4 bases to trimming and J lost 3 bases; unmatched junction nucleotides: 6. CDR3 nucleotide sequence: TGTGCCAGCAGCTCGGGACTAGCGGGGACCAACTACGAGCAGTACTTC. It specifies CASSSGLAGTNYEQYF.

This chain connects TRBV5-8 to TRBJ1-1; D is unresolved. The germline gives CDR1 SGHTS, CDR2 YDEGEE. Trimming pared 4 bases from V and 1 base from J, leaving 17 bases between. The CDR3 sequence is 16 residues long. The CDR3 nucleotides are TGTGCCAGCAGCCCGGGGAGGTTTAATGGGAACACTGAAGCTTTCTTT. It yields the protein CASSPGRFNGNTEAFF.

This sequence joins TRBV11-2 and TRBJ1-1; D is perhaps TRBD1 (5 bases). Germline V CDR1 and CDR2: SGHAT, FQNNGV. V was clipped by 8 bases and J by 4 bases, with 29 bases between them. The CDR3 is 18 residues long. The CDR3 DNA follows: TGTGCCAGCGGACCCGGTTGGGGGACGGCCGGGAGGTCCACTGAAGCTTTCTTT. It encodes CASGPGWGTAGRSTEAFF.

J is TRBJ2-7 and V is TRBV28; D might be TRBD1 (6 bases). Trimming left V 3 bases short and J 1 base short, with 16 bases between. The CDR3 is 16 residues long. Looked up from germline, CDR1 is MDHEN and CDR2 is SYDVKM. This chain's CDR3 is CASSFLFQGYSYEQYF. In nucleotides, the CDR3 is TGTGCCAGCAGTTTTTTGTTTCAGGGGTATTCCTACGAGCAGTACTTC. Full variable domain (missing parts from reference TRBV28 and TRBJ2-7): DVKVTQSSRYLVKRTGEKVFLECVQDMDHENMFWYRQDPGLGLRLIYFSYDVKMKEKGDIPEGYSVSREKKERFSLILESASTNQTSMYLCASSFLFQGYSYEQYFGPGTRLTVT.

The J gene is TRBJ2-1, the V gene TRBV7-9; the D gene is possibly TRBD2 (5 bases). Per the germline V gene, CDR1 is SEHNR and CDR2 is FQNEAQ (reference sequence). The CDR3 consists of 16 residues. Trimming removed 0 bases at V and 0 bases at J, with 9 bases between. CDR3 sequence (DNA): TGTGCCAGCAGCTTAGCCGGGGAAGTCTCCTACAATGAGCAGTTCTTC. Protein sequence: CASSLAGEVSYNEQFF.